This T cell receptor beta chain was documented in a study of OX40 agonist ivuxolimab in advanced cancers. Sampling times: baseline, cycle 4 day 1, cycle 7 day 1. Regarding the study as a whole: Specificity for antigen went undetermined in the expanded peripheral T cells.

Data came from immunoSEQ multiplex PCR; TCRdb stores just in-frame clones and leaves some out. The sample contains about 7,300 clones, over 80% of which appear only once. In regard to this clone: Its target is unknown.

The CDR3 has 14 residues. The ends were cut back, 10 bases at V and 1 base at J, with 16 bases in the middle. Germline assignment: CDR1 MNHEY and CDR2 SVGAGI. This sequence originates from an adult with an advanced solid tumor such as melanoma, head and neck, liver or kidney cancer. The specimen comprised CD4+ or CD8+ T cells sorted from blood, sampled in a trial of the OX40 agonist ivuxolimab. The chain carries TRBV6-5 and TRBJ2-5; D is possibly TRBD1 (6 bases). The CDR3 spells CAKQDSFSQETQYF. The CDR3 nucleotides read TGTGCCAAGCAGGACAGTTTTAGCCAAGAGACCCAGTACTTC.